The 29 T cell receptor beta chains below all came from one sample that was sequenced in a study of CD8+ T cells in alopecia areata. Sequencing templates came from extracted RNA that was reverse transcribed into cDNA. TCRdb's copy holds only in-frame clones and misses some; the assay was immunoSEQ multiplex PCR. The table includes some 150,000 clones, approximately 65% detected once. The sequencing input was CD8+ T cells sorted from blood. These receptors came from a human donor in good health.

The chain carries TRBV6-5 and TRBJ2-3; 8 bases are shared with TRBD2. Unmatched junction bases numbered 10, after V lost 5 bases and J lost 6 bases. Germline assignment: CDR1 MNHEY and CDR2 SVGAGI. The CDR3 is made up of 15 amino acids. CDR3 region: CASSTPSGSVDTQYF. The DNA for the CDR3 is TGTGCCAGCAGTACCCCCAGCGGGAGCGTCGATACGCAGTATTTT.

CDR3 protein: CASSQEVGQPQHF. The CDR3 DNA is TGCGCCAGCAGCCAAGAAGTAGGTCAGCCCCAGCATTTT. This chain joins TRBV4-1 and TRBJ1-5, with D unresolved. CDR1 is MGHRA and CDR2 is YSYEKL in the germline V gene. The V end lost 0 bases, the J end lost 6 bases, and 6 bases lay between the germline ends. This CDR3 has 13 residues.

This clone has more than one count but fewer than ten. The chain employs TRBV7-8 and TRBJ2-1; no clear D gene. The CDR3 is made up of 15 amino acids. The V end was cut by 0 bases, the J end by 8 bases, with 14 bases between. Germline loops: CDR1 SGHVS, CDR2 FQNEAQ. The CDR3 reads CASSLAVVPSDEQFF. As DNA, the CDR3 is TGTGCCAGCAGCTTAGCGGTAGTTCCGTCGGATGAGCAGTTCTTC.

The chain carries TRBV6-5 and TRBJ2-2; 10 positions match TRBD2. The germline V gene encodes CDR1 MNHEY and CDR2 SVGAGI. The CDR3 contains 15 residues. Losses at the gene ends were 6 bases for V and 7 bases for J; bases not matched to a gene: 8. CDR3 in DNA: TGTGCCAGCAGCCCTAGCGGGAGTATTGTCGGGGAGCTGTTTTTT. Translated: CASSPSGSIVGELFF.

The chain uses TRBV7-2 and TRBJ2-5, with 10 bases matching TRBD2. V gave up 2 bases and J gave up 2 bases; unmatched junction bases: 2. Looked up from germline, CDR1 is SGHTA and CDR2 is FQGNSA. The CDR3 runs to 15 residues. CDR3 in DNA: TGTGCCAGCAGCTTACATAGCGGGAGGCAAGAGACCCAGTACTTC. This encodes CASSLHSGRQETQYF.

Points on this clone: The germline gene is not matched at one end of the junction; a read error may be the cause. This chain links TRBV5-1 with TRBJ2-7; TRBD2 agrees at 14 bases. Germline CDR1 SGHRS, CDR2 YFSETQ. The CDR3 covers 15 residues. This chain's CDR3 is CTSSLDGLAGGWQYF. The DNA for the CDR3 is TGCACCAGCAGCTTGGACGGACTAGCGGGAGGTTGGCAGTACTTC.

This clone was detected only a few times. The rearrangement joins TRBV27 to TRBJ2-1; 12 nucleotides align to TRBD2. V shed 2 bases and J 5 bases; nucleotides not matched to a gene: 4. The germline CDR1 and CDR2 sequences are MNHEY and SMNVEV (reference sequence). The CDR3 length is 16 residues. Here the CDR3 reads CASSLLAGGANNEQFF. The CDR3 DNA is TGTGCCAGCAGTTTACTAGCGGGAGGGGCTAACAATGAGCAGTTCTTC.

The chain combines TRBV5-1 with TRBJ2-1; 14 bases match TRBD2. The V gene's germline CDR1 is SGHRS and CDR2 YFSETQ. The CDR3 covers 14 residues. V lost 2 bases, J lost 9 bases, and 1 base stayed unmatched. CDR3 residues: CASSLGTSGSEQFF. Written as DNA, the CDR3 is TGCGCCAGCAGCTTAGGGACTAGCGGGAGTGAGCAGTTCTTC.

The V gene is TRBV9, the J gene TRBJ2-1; 11 bases fit TRBD2. Germline assignment: CDR1 SGDLS and CDR2 YYNGEE. The CDR3 is 14 amino acids. The V gene end was trimmed by 6 bases and the J gene end by 7 bases; junction bases not matched to a gene: 6. The DNA for the CDR3 is TGTGCCAGCACTCGACTAGCGGGAACGAATGAGCAGTTCTTC. This gives the protein CASTRLAGTNEQFF.

The chain carries TRBV5-1 and TRBJ2-7; 9 nucleotides match TRBD1. Looked up from germline, CDR1 is SGHRS and CDR2 is YFSETQ. V dropped 4 bases and J dropped 3; count of bases not matched to a gene: 5. The CDR3 covers 14 residues. The CDR3: CASSLQGADYEQYF. The CDR3 bases are TGCGCCAGCAGCCTACAGGGGGCGGACTACGAGCAGTACTTC.

The table lists this clone with a few counts. V is TRBV29-1 and J is TRBJ2-7; 9 nucleotides agree with TRBD1. The length of the CDR3 is 13 residues. From germline, CDR1 is SQVTM and CDR2 ANQGSEA. Trimming at V came to 6 bases and at J to 2 bases, leaving 5 bases not matched to a gene. DNA for the CDR3: TGCAGCGTACACAGGGGGCTTCCCTACGAGCAGTACTTC. It specifies CSVHRGLPYEQYF.

This clone has just one count. The chain links TRBV2 to TRBJ2-5, with no clear D. This CDR3 has 14 amino acids. V was trimmed by 3 bases and J by 2 bases, leaving 10 bases between them. The V gene's germline CDR1 is SNHLY and CDR2 FYNNEI. The CDR3 protein is CASSDVNSQETQYF. CDR3 nucleotide sequence: TGTGCCAGCAGTGATGTCAACAGTCAAGAGACCCAGTACTTC.

The rearrangement uses TRBV2 and TRBJ2-7, with D possibly being TRBD2 (6 bases). The CDR3 is 13 amino acids. Between the trimmed V and J ends, which lost 7 bases and 5 bases, there was a span of 15 bases. The germline gives CDR1 SNHLY, CDR2 FYNNEI. CDR3 sequence reads: CASNWGGVDEQYF. The DNA for the CDR3 is TGTGCCAGCAACTGGGGAGGTGTCGACGAGCAGTACTTC.

This chain uses TRBV19 with TRBJ2-2, with D uncertain. The CDR3 runs 11 residues. The V gene lost 5 bases and the J gene lost 6 bases, with 4 bases spanning the gap. Germline loops: CDR1 LNHDA, CDR2 SQIVND (reference sequence). The CDR3 reads CASSFPGELFF. In nucleotides, the CDR3 is TGTGCCAGTAGTTTCCCCGGGGAGCTGTTTTTT. Combining the CDR3 with reference TRBV19 and TRBJ2-2 gives the whole variable domain DGGITQSPKYLFRKEGQNVTLSCEQNLNHDAMYWYRQDPGQGLRLIYYSQIVNDFQKGDIAEGYSVSREKKESFPLTVTSAQKNPTAFYLCASSFPGELFFGEGSRLTVL.

This clone was seen only once. V and J are TRBV29-1 and TRBJ2-2, with a possible D match to TRBD1 (5 bases). Germline CDR1 and CDR2: SQVTM and ANQGSEA. Trimming took 4 bases from V and 8 from J, leaving 14 bases between them. This CDR3 is 13 amino acids long. CDR3 in DNA: TGCAGCGTTGGAGACAGTCCGGCGGGGGAGCTGTTTTTT. It is translated as CSVGDSPAGELFF.

The chain has TRBV29-1 and TRBJ2-3; D is uncertain. V was cut by 0 bases and J by 7 bases, with 5 bases left in between. The CDR3 totals 11 residues. From germline, CDR1 is SQVTM and CDR2 ANQGSEA. The chain's CDR3 is CSVEELYTQYF. DNA of the CDR3: TGCAGCGTTGAAGAGTTGTATACGCAGTATTTT.

This clone appeared a few times. This chain links TRBV6-6 with TRBJ1-2; TRBD1 is a possible D gene (6 bases). The V end was cut by 6 bases, the J end by 4 bases, with 12 bases between. The germline V gene has CDR1 MNHNY and CDR2 SVGAGI (reference sequence). The CDR3 has 13 residues. CDR3 region: CASSLDSSYGYTF. CDR3 DNA: TGTGCCAGCAGCCTGGACAGTAGCTATGGCTACACCTTC.

V and J are TRBV5-6 and TRBJ2-3, with TRBD1 identical over 7 bases. This CDR3 comprises 13 residues. The trim removed 4 bases at V and 4 bases at J, leaving 3 bases unmatched. The germline CDR1 and CDR2 sequences are SGHDT and YYEEEE. The DNA for the CDR3 is TGTGCCAGCAGCCAAGGACAGGCAGATACGCAGTATTTT. Protein product: CASSQGQADTQYF.

CDR3 region: CASNGQQNTGELFF. CDR3 in DNA: TGTGCCAGCAACGGACAACAGAACACCGGGGAGCTGTTTTTT. The rearrangement links TRBV13 to TRBJ2-2; TRBD1 is a possible D gene (5 bases). The germline V gene has CDR1 PRHDT and CDR2 FYEKMQ (reference sequence). V shed 7 bases and J shed 1 base, with 10 bases lying between them. This CDR3 has 14 amino acids.

This clone was picked up a small number of times. The V and J genes are TRBV9 and TRBJ2-2, with D possibly TRBD1 on 6 matching bases. CDR1 and CDR2 from the germline V gene are SGDLS and YYNGEE. CDR3 size: 14 residues. V shed 3 bases and J shed 5 bases, with 11 bases lying between them. The CDR3 sequence is CASSDEGGTGELFF. CDR3 nucleotides: TGTGCCAGCAGCGATGAAGGGGGAACCGGGGAGCTGTTTTTT. Supplemented by reference TRBV9 and TRBJ2-2, the full variable domain reads DSGVTQTPKHLITATGQRVTLRCSPRSGDLSVYWYQQSLDQGLQFLIQYYNGEERAKGNILERFSAQQFPDLHSELNLSSLELGDSALYFCASSDEGGTGELFFGEGSRLTVL.

This clone was recorded a few times. This chain uses TRBV5-1 with TRBJ2-7, with D unresolved. CDR1 and CDR2 from the germline V gene are SGHRS and YFSETQ. V lost 4 bases to trimming and J lost 7 bases, with 24 bases between them. The CDR3 runs to 16 residues. The CDR3 DNA reads TGCGCCAGCAGCCCCGGAGTGAACACACTACCGGTTGAGCAGTACTTC. It is translated as CASSPGVNTLPVEQYF. Based on the CDR3 plus reference TRBV5-1 and TRBJ2-7, the full variable domain is KAGVTQTPRYLIKTRGQQVTLSCSPISGHRSVSWYQQTPGQGLQFLFEYFSETQRNKGNFPGRFSGRQFSNSRSEMNVSTLELGDSALYLCASSPGVNTLPVEQYFGPGTRLTVT.

The chain carries TRBV28 and TRBJ2-7; 8 nucleotides match TRBD1. CDR3 length equals 15 residues. Germline V gives CDR1 MDHEN, CDR2 SYDVKM. The trim removed 6 bases at V and 2 bases at J, leaving 9 bases unmatched. CDR3 bases: TGTGCCAGCAGCTCCGGACCGACAGGGGCCTACGAGCAGTACTTC. This codes for CASSSGPTGAYEQYF.

The chain recombines TRBV6-1 with TRBJ1-5, with D uncertain. CDR1 and CDR2 from the germline V gene are MNHNS and SASEGT. The V and J ends lost 6 bases and 0 bases respectively, with 12 bases between them. The CDR3 runs 15 residues. The CDR3 coding sequence is TGTGCCAGCAGAACGGGATTCGATAGCAATCAGCCCCAGCATTTT. Translation gives CASRTGFDSNQPQHF.

The chain joins TRBV23-1 to TRBJ2-7; the match to TRBD1 covers 8 bases. TRBV23-1 is classed as an ORF, of uncertain function. J lost 0 bases, V lost 6 bases, and 7 bases had no gene match. This CDR3 has 15 residues. The CDR3 DNA reads as TGCGCCAGCAGACCGCAGGGGGCCTCCTCCTACGAGCAGTACTTC. Translation gives CASRPQGASSYEQYF.

J is TRBJ2-7 and V is TRBV9, with D perhaps TRBD1 or TRBD2 (6 bases each). V lost 4 bases, J lost 0 bases, and 11 bases lay in between. The CDR3 has 14 amino acids. The germline CDR1 and CDR2 sequences are SGDLS and YYNGEE. The CDR3 sequence is CASSTGASSYEQYF. The DNA of the CDR3 is TGTGCCAGCAGCACGGGGGCGTCCTCCTACGAGCAGTACTTC.

The J gene is TRBJ2-1, the V gene TRBV2; 9 positions match TRBD2. Germline values: CDR1 SNHLY, CDR2 FYNNEI. J was trimmed by 4 bases and V by 7 bases; bases with no gene match: 8. The CDR3 is made up of 15 amino acids. Here the CDR3 reads CASIGAGGGYNEQFF. Written as DNA, the CDR3 is TGTGCCAGCATCGGCGCGGGAGGGGGGTACAATGAGCAGTTCTTC.

This clone was seen only a few times. The chain employs TRBV11-3 and TRBJ2-1; either TRBD1 or TRBD2 may supply D (5 bases each). This CDR3 is 14 amino acids long. Germline V gives CDR1 SGHNT, CDR2 YENEEA. V lost 3 bases, J lost 14 bases, and 20 bases lay in between. The DNA of the CDR3 is TGTGCCAGCAGCTTGACCGGGGCCCGTCGGGATAAGTTCTTC. This encodes CASSLTGARRDKFF.

This chain links TRBV2 with TRBJ2-7; 7 bases are a match to TRBD1. The length of the CDR3 is 13 residues. V lost 10 bases and J lost 6; bases outside the gene matches: 12. The germline V gene encodes CDR1 SNHLY and CDR2 FYNNEI. CDR3 protein: CATQKGALGEQYF. CDR3 DNA: TGTGCCACCCAGAAGGGGGCGCTTGGCGAGCAGTACTTC.

The CDR3: CASSQGTGLSGANVLTF. The CDR3, as DNA: TGCGCCAGCAGTCAAGGGACAGGGCTTTCGGGGGCCAACGTCCTGACTTTC. The rearrangement joins TRBV23-1 to TRBJ2-6; TRBD1 matches 9 bases. TRBV23-1 is recorded as an ORF, its role being uncertain. The V gene end was trimmed by 2 bases and the J gene end by 4 bases; junction bases not matched to a gene: 6. CDR3 size: 17 residues.